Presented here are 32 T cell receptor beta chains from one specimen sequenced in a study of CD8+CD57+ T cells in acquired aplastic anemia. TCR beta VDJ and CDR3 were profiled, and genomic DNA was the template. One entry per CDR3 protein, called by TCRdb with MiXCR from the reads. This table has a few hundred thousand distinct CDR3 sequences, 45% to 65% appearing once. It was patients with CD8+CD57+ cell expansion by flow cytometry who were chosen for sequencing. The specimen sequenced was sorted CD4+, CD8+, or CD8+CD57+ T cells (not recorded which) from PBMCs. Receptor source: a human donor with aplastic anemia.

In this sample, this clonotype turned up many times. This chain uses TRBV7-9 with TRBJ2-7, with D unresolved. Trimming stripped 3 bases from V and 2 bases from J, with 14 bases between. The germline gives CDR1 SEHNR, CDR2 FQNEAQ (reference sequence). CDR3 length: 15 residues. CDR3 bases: TGTGCCAGCAGCTTTCCGGCAGCACAGCCCTACGAGCAGTACTTC. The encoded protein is CASSFPAAQPYEQYF.

The CDR3 coding sequence is TGTGCTAGTGGAGGTGGGGCTTGGGGCTACACCTTC. It is translated as CASGGGAWGYTF. The gene calls are TRBV12-5 and TRBJ1-2; TRBD1 might be the D (5 bases). In germline, CDR1 is LGHNT, CDR2 FRNRAP. Trimming stripped 6 bases from V and 8 bases from J, with 13 bases between. The CDR3 is made up of 12 amino acids.

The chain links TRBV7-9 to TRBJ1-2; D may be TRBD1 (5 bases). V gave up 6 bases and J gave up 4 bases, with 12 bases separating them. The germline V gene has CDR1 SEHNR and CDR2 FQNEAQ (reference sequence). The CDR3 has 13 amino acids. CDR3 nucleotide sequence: TGTGCCAGCAGGAACGGGGGGTCCTATGGCTACACCTTC. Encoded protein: CASRNGGSYGYTF.

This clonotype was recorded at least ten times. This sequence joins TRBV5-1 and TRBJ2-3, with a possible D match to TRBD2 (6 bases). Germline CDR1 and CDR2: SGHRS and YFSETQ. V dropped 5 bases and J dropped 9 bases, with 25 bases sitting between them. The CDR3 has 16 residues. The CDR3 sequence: CASRSLGEAIGGTQYF. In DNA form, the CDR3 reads TGCGCCAGCAGGTCGTTGGGGGAGGCCATCGGGGGAACGCAGTATTTT.

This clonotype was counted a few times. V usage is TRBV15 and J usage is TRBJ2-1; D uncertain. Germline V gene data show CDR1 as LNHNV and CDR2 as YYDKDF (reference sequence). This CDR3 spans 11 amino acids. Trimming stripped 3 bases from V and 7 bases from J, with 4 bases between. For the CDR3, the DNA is TGTGCCACCAGCAGCGGTAATGAGCAGTTCTTC. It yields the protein CATSSGNEQFF. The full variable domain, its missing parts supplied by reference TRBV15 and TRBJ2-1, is DAMVIQNPRYQVTQFGKPVTLSCSQTLNHNVMYWYQQKSSQAPKLLFHYYDKDFNNEADTPDNFQSRRPNTSFCFLDIRSPGLGDTAMYLCATSSGNEQFFGPGTRLTVL.

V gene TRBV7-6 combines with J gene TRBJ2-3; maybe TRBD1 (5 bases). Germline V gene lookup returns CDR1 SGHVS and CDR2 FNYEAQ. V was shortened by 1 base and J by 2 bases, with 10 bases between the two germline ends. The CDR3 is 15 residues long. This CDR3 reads CASSLGQGYTDTQYF. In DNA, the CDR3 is TGTGCCAGCAGCTTAGGTCAGGGTTACACAGATACGCAGTATTTT.

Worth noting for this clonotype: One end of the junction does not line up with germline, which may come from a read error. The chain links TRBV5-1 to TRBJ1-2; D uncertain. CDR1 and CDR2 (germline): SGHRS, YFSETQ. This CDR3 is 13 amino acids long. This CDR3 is CASSPARGYGYTF. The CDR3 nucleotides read TGTGCCAGCAGCCCTGCCCGGGGATATGGCTACACCTTC.

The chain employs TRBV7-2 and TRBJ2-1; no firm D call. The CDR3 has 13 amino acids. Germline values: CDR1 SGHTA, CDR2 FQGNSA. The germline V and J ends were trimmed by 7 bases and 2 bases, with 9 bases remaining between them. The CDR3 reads CASTLGTYNEQFF. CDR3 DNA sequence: TGTGCCAGCACGTTAGGGACCTACAATGAGCAGTTCTTC.

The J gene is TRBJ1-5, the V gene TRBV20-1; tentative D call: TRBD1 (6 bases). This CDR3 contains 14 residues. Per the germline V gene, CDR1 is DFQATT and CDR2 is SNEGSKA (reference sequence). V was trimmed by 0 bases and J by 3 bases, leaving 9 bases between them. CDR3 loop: CSAREGDTNQPQHF. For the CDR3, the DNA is TGCAGTGCTAGAGAGGGGGACACCAATCAGCCCCAGCATTTT.

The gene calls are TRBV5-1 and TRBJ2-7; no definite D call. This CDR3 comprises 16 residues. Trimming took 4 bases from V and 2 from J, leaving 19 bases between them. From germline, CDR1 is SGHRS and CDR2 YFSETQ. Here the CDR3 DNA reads TGCGCCAGCAGCCCTCACCCGCGGACGGCAACCTACGAGCAGTACTTC. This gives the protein CASSPHPRTATYEQYF.

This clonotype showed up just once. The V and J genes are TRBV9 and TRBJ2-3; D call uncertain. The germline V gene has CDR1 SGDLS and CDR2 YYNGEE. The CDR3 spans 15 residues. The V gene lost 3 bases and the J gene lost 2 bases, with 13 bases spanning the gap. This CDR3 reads CASSDLGLSTDTQYF. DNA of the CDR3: TGTGCCAGCAGCGACTTGGGGTTATCCACAGATACGCAGTATTTT.

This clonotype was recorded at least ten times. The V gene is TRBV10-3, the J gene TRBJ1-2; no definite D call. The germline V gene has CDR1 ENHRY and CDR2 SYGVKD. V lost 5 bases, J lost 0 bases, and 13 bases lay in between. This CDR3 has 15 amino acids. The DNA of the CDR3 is TGTGCCATCAGTACATCCGGGCCTTCTAACTATGGCTACACCTTC. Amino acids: CAISTSGPSNYGYTF.

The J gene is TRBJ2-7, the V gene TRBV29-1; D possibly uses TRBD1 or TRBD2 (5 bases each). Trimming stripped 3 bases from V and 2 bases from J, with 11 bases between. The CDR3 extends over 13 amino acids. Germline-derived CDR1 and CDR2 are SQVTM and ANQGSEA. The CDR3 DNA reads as TGCAGCGTTGAGGGGACGGGCACCTACGAGCAGTACTTC. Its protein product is CSVEGTGTYEQYF.

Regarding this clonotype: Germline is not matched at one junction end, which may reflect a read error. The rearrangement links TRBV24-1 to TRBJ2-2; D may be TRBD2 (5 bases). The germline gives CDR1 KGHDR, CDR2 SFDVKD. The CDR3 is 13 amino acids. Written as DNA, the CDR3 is TGTGCCACCAGTGACAGTTACACCGGGGAGCTGTTCTTT. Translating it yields CATSDSYTGELFF.

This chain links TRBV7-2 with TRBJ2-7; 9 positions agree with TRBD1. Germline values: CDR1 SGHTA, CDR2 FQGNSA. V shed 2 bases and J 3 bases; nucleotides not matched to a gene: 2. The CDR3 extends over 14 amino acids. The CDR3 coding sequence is TGTGCCAGCAGCTTACGGGACAGGGACTACGAGCAGTACTTC. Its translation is CASSLRDRDYEQYF.

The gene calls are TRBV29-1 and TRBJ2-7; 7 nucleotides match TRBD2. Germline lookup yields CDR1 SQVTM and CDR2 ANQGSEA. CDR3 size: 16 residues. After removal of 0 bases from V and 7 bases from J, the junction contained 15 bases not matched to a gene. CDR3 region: CSVEDQERGIVGEQYF. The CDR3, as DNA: TGCAGCGTTGAAGATCAGGAGCGGGGAATCGTTGGGGAGCAGTACTTC.

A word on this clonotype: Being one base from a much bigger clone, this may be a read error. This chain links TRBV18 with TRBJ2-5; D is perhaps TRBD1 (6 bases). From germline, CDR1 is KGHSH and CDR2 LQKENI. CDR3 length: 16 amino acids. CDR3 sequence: CASSERRQGKAETRYF. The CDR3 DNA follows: TGTGCCAGCTCAGAGCGGAGGCAGGGGAAAGCAGAGACCCGGTACTTC.

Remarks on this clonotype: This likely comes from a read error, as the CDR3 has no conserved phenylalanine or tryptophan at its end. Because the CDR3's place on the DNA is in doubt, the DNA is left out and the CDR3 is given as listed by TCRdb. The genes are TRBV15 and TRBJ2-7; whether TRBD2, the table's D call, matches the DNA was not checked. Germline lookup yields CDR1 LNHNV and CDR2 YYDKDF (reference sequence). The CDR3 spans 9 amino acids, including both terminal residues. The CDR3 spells CATSASIAG.

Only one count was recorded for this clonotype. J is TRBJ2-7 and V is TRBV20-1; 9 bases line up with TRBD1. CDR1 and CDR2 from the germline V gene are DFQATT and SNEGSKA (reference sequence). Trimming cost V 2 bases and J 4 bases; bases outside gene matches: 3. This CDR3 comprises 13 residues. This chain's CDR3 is CSARPGTGYEQYF. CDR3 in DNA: TGCAGTGCTAGACCCGGGACAGGGTACGAGCAGTACTTC.

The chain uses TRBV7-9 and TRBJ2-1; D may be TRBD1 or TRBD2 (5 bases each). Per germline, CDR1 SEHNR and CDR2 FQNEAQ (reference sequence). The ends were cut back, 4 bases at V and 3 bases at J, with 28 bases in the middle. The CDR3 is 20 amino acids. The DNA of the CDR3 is TGTGCCAGCAGCTCGACCACCGGGGCAGGGCGCAGTTTGGACTACAATGAGCAGTTCTTC. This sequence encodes CASSSTTGAGRSLDYNEQFF.

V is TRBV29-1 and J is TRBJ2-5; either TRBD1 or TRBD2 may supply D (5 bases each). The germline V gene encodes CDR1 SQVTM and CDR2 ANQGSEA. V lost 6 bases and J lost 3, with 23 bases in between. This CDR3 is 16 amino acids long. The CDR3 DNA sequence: TGCAGCGTGCCAGCACCCGCCGGGGCTAGAAAAGAGACCCAGTACTTC. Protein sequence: CSVPAPAGARKETQYF.

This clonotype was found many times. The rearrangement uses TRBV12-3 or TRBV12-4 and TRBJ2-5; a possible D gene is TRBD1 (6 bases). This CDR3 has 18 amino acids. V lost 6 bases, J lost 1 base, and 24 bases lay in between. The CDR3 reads CASSYTGSLGLLQETQYF. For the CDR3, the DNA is TGTGCCAGCAGCTATACAGGGTCGTTAGGTCTACTCCAAGAGACCCAGTACTTC.

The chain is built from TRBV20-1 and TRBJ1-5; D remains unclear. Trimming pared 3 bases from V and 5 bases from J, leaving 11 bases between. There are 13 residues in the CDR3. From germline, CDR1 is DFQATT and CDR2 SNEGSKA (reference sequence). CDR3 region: CSARMRVDQPQHF. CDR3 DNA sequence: TGCAGTGCTAGGATGAGGGTCGATCAGCCCCAGCATTTT.

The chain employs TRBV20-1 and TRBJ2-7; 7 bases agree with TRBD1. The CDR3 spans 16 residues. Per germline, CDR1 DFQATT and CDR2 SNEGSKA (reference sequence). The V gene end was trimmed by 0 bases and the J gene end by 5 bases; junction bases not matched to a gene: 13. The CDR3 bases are TGCAGTGCTAGAGATGTTAGGGGGCGCGTTTACGACGAGCAGTACTTC. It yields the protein CSARDVRGRVYDEQYF.

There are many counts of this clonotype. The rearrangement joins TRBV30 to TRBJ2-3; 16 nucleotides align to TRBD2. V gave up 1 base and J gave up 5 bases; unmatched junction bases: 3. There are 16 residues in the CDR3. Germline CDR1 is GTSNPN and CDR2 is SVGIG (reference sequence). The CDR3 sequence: CAWSAGTSGRGDTQYF. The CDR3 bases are TGTGCCTGGAGTGCTGGGACTAGCGGGAGGGGAGATACGCAGTATTTT.

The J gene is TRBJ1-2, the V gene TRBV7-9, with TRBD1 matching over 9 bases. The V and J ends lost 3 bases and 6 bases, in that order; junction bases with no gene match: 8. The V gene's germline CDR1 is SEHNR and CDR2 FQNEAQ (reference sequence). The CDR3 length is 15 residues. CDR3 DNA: TGTGCCAGCAGCTTGCCCGGGACAGGGCGCGATGGCTACACCTTC. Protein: CASSLPGTGRDGYTF.

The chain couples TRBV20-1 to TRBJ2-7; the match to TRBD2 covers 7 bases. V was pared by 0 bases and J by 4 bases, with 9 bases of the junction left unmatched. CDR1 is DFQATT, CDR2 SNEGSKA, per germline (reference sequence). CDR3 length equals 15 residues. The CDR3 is CSARDLGLGGYEQYF. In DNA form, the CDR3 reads TGCAGTGCTAGAGATCTCGGACTAGGCGGGTACGAGCAGTACTTC.

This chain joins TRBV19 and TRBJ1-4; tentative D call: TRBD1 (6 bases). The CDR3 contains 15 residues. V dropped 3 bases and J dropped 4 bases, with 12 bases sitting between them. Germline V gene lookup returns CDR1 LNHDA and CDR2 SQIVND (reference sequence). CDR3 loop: CASSMGGGYNEKLFF. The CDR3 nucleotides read TGTGCCAGTAGTATGGGGGGGGGCTATAATGAAAAACTGTTTTTT.

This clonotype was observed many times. The CDR3 sequence is CATSSHDRLREQYF. The DNA of the CDR3 is TGTGCCACCAGCAGTCACGACAGGCTACGGGAGCAGTACTTC. This chain uses TRBV15 with TRBJ2-7; tentatively, D is TRBD1 (6 bases). V lost 3 bases and J lost 7, with 16 bases in between. CDR1 is LNHNV and CDR2 is YYDKDF in the germline V gene (reference sequence). The CDR3 loop spans 14 amino acids.

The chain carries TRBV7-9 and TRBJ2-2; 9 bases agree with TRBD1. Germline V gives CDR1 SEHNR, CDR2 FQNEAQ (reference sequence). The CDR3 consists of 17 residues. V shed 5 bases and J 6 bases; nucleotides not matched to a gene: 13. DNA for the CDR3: TGTGCCAGCAGCCTATGGACAGGGGAATATTTGGCCGGGGAGCTGTTTTTT. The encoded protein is CASSLWTGEYLAGELFF. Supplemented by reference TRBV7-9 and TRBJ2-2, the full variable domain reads DTGVSQNPRHKITKRGQNVTFRCDPISEHNRLYWYRQTLGQGPEFLTYFQNEAQLEKSRLLSDRFSAERPKGSFSTLEIQRTEQGDSAMYLCASSLWTGEYLAGELFFGEGSRLTVL.

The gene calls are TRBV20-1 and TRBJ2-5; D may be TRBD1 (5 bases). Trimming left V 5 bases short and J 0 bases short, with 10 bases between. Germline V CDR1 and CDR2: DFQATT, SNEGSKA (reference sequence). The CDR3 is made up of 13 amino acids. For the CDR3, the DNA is TGCAGTGCTCAGGACATTTACCAAGAGACCCAGTACTTC. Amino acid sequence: CSAQDIYQETQYF.

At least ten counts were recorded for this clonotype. CDR3 bases: TGTGCCAGCAGACTCGGGGGACTCATGAACACTGAAGCTTTCTTT. Translated, it gives CASRLGGLMNTEAFF. The chain employs TRBV27 and TRBJ1-1; TRBD1 might be the D (5 bases). Trimming left V 6 bases short and J 0 bases short, with 14 bases between. The CDR3 contains 15 residues. Germline V lookup: CDR1 MNHEY, CDR2 SMNVEV (reference sequence).